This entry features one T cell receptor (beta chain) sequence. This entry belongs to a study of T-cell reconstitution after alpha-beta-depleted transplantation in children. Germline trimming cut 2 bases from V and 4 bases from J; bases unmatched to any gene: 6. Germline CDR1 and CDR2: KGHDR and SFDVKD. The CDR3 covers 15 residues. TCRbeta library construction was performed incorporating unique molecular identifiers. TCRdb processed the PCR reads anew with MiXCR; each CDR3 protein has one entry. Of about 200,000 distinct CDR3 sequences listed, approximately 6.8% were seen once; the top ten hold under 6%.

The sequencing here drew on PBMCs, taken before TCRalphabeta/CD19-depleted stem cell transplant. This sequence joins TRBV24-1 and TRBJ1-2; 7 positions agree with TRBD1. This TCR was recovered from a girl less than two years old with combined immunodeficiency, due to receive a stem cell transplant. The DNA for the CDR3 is TGTGCCACCAGTGATTCCAGGGGGATTGTCTATGGCTACACCTTC. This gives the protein CATSDSRGIVYGYTF.